This T cell receptor (beta chain) was sequenced during a study of Graves' ophthalmopathy and Graves' hyperthyroidism. The sample holds a few counts of this clonotype. Its specificity is not known. RNA transcripts served as template for amplifying TCR beta CDR3 sequences. HTBI primers were used in a first-round RT-PCR, which preceded a second-round multiplex PCR. Each CDR3 protein is one row after TCRdb ran MiXCR on the multiplex PCR reads. Among 260,000 or so distinct CDR3 sequences listed, approximately 42% were seen once. General observations from the study: Blood samples also showed most expanded thyroid clonotypes exceeding 0.001 frequency.

The V and J ends lost 7 bases and 1 base respectively, with 10 bases between them. This CDR3 comprises 12 residues. Germline V gene data show CDR1 as SQVTM and CDR2 as ANQGSEA. The receptor's source is an adult man with Graves' ophthalmopathy. The sequencing sample was made of peripheral blood. This chain uses TRBV29-1 with TRBJ1-1; D not resolved. DNA for the CDR3: TGCAGCGCGGGGATAGGGAACACTGAAGCTTTCTTT. This gives the protein CSAGIGNTEAFF.